The TCR beta chain described here comes from a study of spatial heterogeneity in lung cancer. Study details: Sequenced were any available follow-up PBMC samples, which had been obtained a median of approximately two years after resection. There were consistently more beta-chain sequences detected than alpha-chain sequences.

One entry per CDR3 protein results from TCRdb running MiXCR on the 5' RACE reads. This sample has 25,000 or so distinct CDR3 sequences; approximately 6% occur once, and the top ten carry around 21%. The CDR3 sequence is 14 residues long. Trimming stripped 6 bases from V and 5 bases from J, with 15 bases between. Germline CDR1 reads SGHAT; CDR2 reads FQNNGV. Time point: blood at routine non-recurrence follow-up after resection. Whole RNA, which was extracted from tumor, nontumor lung tissue or frozen PBMC, was sequenced without any cell sorting. The TCR comes from a male donor with early-stage non-small cell lung cancer. The chain carries TRBV11-2 and TRBJ2-3; the D gene is possibly TRBD1 (5 bases). Here the sequenced sample was PBMCs, taken at follow-up. This chain's CDR3 is CASRARSGLDTQYF. The CDR3 bases are TGTGCCAGCAGGGCGAGGTCAGGGCTAGATACGCAGTATTTT.